These 8 T cell receptor beta chains were all obtained from the same sample, sequenced in a study of blood T cell repertoires in COVID-19. The assay was immunoSEQ multiplex PCR, and TCRdb's table has in-frame clones only and misses some. The data show 200,000 to 250,000 clones, around 80% seen once. Sequenced: PBMCs or T cells enriched from blood (not recorded which). These receptors were taken from a man aged 40-50 years who had recovered from COVID-19.

The V gene is TRBV7-6, the J gene TRBJ2-1; 11 nucleotides agree with TRBD2. The germline V gene has CDR1 SGHVS and CDR2 FNYEAQ. Unmatched junction bases numbered 1, after V lost 2 bases and J lost 7 bases. The CDR3 runs 14 residues. CDR3 protein: CASSLRTSGNEQFF. As DNA, the CDR3 is TGTGCCAGCAGCTTAAGGACTAGCGGGAATGAGCAGTTCTTC.

The sample holds a few counts of this clone. The chain employs TRBV19 and TRBJ1-1, with D tentatively TRBD1 (5 bases). V shed 4 bases and J shed 1 base, with 10 bases lying between them. The CDR3 sequence is 14 residues long. Looked up from germline, CDR1 is LNHDA and CDR2 is SQIVND (reference sequence). The CDR3 sequence is CASSNYRQNTEAFF. The CDR3 bases are TGTGCCAGTAGTAATTACAGGCAGAACACTGAAGCTTTCTTT.

The genes are TRBV10-3 and TRBJ2-2, with 10 bases lining up with TRBD1. Trimming took 7 bases from V and 6 from J; bases not matched to a gene: 5. Germline-derived CDR1 and CDR2 are ENHRY and SYGVKD. The CDR3 covers 14 residues. The CDR3 region is CAIMGDRGPGELFF. For the CDR3, the DNA is TGTGCCATCATGGGGGACAGGGGCCCCGGGGAGCTGTTTTTT.

The gene calls are TRBV7-2 and TRBJ1-3; TRBD1 matches at 9 bases. Germline assignment: CDR1 SGHTA and CDR2 FQGNSA. This CDR3 has 15 residues. Losses at the gene ends were 4 bases for V and 3 bases for J; bases not matched to a gene: 4. The CDR3 sequence is CASSWDRADGNTIYF. CDR3 DNA: TGTGCCAGCAGCTGGGACAGGGCGGATGGAAACACCATATATTTT. Looking up the rest from reference TRBV7-2 and TRBJ1-3 gives the full variable domain: GAGVSQSPSNKVTEKGKDVELRCDPISGHTALYWYRQSLGQGLEFLIYFQGNSAPDKSGLPSDRFSAERTGGSVSTLTIQRTQQEDSAVYLCASSWDRADGNTIYFGEGSWLTVV.

V gene TRBV19 combines with J gene TRBJ1-2, with D unresolved. CDR1 and CDR2 from the germline V gene are LNHDA and SQIVND (reference sequence). Trimming left V 5 bases short and J 3 bases short, with 13 bases between. The CDR3 covers 14 residues. CDR3 amino acids: CASSPRQHYYGYTF. The CDR3 bases are TGTGCCAGTAGTCCCAGACAACACTACTATGGCTACACCTTC.

The chain couples TRBV7-2 to TRBJ1-5; D unclear. Germline assignment: CDR1 SGHTA and CDR2 FQGNSA. V was clipped by 2 bases and J by 9 bases, with 8 bases between them. This CDR3 has 12 amino acids. CDR3 residues: CASSLSGRPQHF. For the CDR3, the DNA is TGTGCCAGCAGCTTAAGTGGGCGGCCCCAGCATTTT. Variable domain in full (rest from reference TRBV7-2 and TRBJ1-5): GAGVSQSPSNKVTEKGKDVELRCDPISGHTALYWYRQSLGQGLEFLIYFQGNSAPDKSGLPSDRFSAERTGGSVSTLTIQRTQQEDSAVYLCASSLSGRPQHFGDGTRLSIL.

J is TRBJ2-3 and V is TRBV3-1 (or the pseudogene TRBV3-2); possible D gene TRBD2, 5 bases. The CDR3 sequence is 17 residues long. CDR1 is LGHDT and CDR2 is YNNKEL in the germline V gene (reference sequence). The V and J ends lost 7 bases and 2 bases respectively, with 22 bases between them. The CDR3 DNA reads as TGTGCCAGCAACCTGGACTTGTTGAAGGGCCCCACAGATACGCAGTATTTT. This gives the protein CASNLDLLKGPTDTQYF.

The chain has TRBV9 and TRBJ2-7; 7 nucleotides align to TRBD2. Germline CDR1 and CDR2: SGDLS and YYNGEE. This CDR3 has 14 residues. The J segment lost 4 bases and the V segment lost 4 bases, leaving 8 bases of the junction unmatched. CDR3 residues: CASSPAGTTYEQYF. The CDR3 DNA sequence: TGTGCCAGCAGCCCTGCCGGGACTACATACGAGCAGTACTTC.